These 17 T cell receptor beta chains share one sample of origin, sequenced in a study of T cells after yellow fever vaccination. TCRdb reprocessed the 5' RACE reads via MiXCR and lists one record per CDR3 protein. The sample has 250,000 to 300,000 distinct CDR3 sequences, about 5% seen once. This specimen was CD4+ T cells sorted from PBMCs, taken on the day of the yellow fever booster vaccination. These TCRs come from a man between 18 and 29 years old who received the YFV17D yellow fever vaccine.

The CDR3 nucleotides are TGTGCCAGCAGCCAAAGGACTATCGGGGAGCTGTTTTTT. Its translation: CASSQRTIGELFF. The chain employs TRBV3-1 and TRBJ2-2; TRBD2 might be the D (6 bases). V lost 2 bases and J 7 bases, leaving 8 bases between the germline ends. This CDR3 region has 13 residues. The V gene's germline CDR1 is LGHDT and CDR2 YNNKEL (reference sequence).

The chain uses TRBV7-2 and TRBJ2-5; perhaps TRBD2 as D (5 bases). Germline V gives CDR1 SGHTA, CDR2 FQGNSA. The CDR3 has 15 residues. The germline V and J ends were trimmed by 7 bases and 4 bases, with 19 bases remaining between them. The DNA for the CDR3 is TGTGCCAGCAACAGATTGGGAAGCGAGGGAGAGACCCAGTACTTC. Protein: CASNRLGSEGETQYF. Using reference TRBV7-2 and TRBJ2-5 for the parts outside the CDR3, the full variable domain is GAGVSQSPSNKVTEKGKDVELRCDPISGHTALYWYRQSLGQGLEFLIYFQGNSAPDKSGLPSDRFSAERTGGSVSTLTIQRTQQEDSAVYLCASNRLGSEGETQYFGPGTRLLVL.

This clonotype was detected a few times. V gene TRBV15 combines with J gene TRBJ1-5; D not certain. Trimming took off 6 bases at V and 6 bases at J, with 18 bases between the two ends. In germline, CDR1 is LNHNV, CDR2 YYDKDF (reference sequence). CDR3 length: 15 amino acids. The CDR3 is CATSSTTGRRQPQHF. CDR3 DNA: TGTGCCACCAGTTCTACTACGGGCCGGCGTCAGCCCCAGCATTTT.

This clonotype was counted ten times or more. J is TRBJ2-1 and V is TRBV27; D gene uncertain. The germline CDR1 and CDR2 sequences are MNHEY and SMNVEV (reference sequence). The CDR3 loop spans 13 amino acids. Trimming took 6 bases from V and 5 from J, leaving 11 bases between them. Here the CDR3 reads CASRSGLDNEQFF. CDR3 sequence (DNA): TGTGCCAGCAGATCCGGGTTAGACAATGAGCAGTTCTTC.

This clonotype has more than one count but fewer than ten. V is TRBV11-2 and J is TRBJ2-1; D may be TRBD1 (6 bases). Trimming took 5 bases from V and 4 from J, leaving 18 bases between them. The CDR3 runs to 16 residues. Germline lookup yields CDR1 SGHAT and CDR2 FQNNGV. CDR3 bases: TGTGCCAGCAGCCCAGTATGGGGGCAGCGGTACAATGAGCAGTTCTTC. Protein product: CASSPVWGQRYNEQFF.

Only a few counts were recorded for this clonotype. The chain combines TRBV12-3 or TRBV12-4 with TRBJ1-6, with 7 bases fitting TRBD1. J gave up 9 bases and V 6 bases, and 11 bases lay outside the gene matches. The CDR3 consists of 15 residues. This chain's CDR3 is CASSRGGAFGSPLHF. In nucleotides, the CDR3 is TGTGCCAGCAGCCGAGGGGGCGCCTTTGGTTCACCCCTCCACTTT.

The V and J genes are TRBV12-3 or TRBV12-4 and TRBJ2-7; 9 bases are shared with TRBD2. The V gene end was trimmed by 0 bases and the J gene end by 7 bases; junction bases not matched to a gene: 4. The CDR3 covers 14 residues. CDR3 DNA: TGTGCCAGCAGTTTAGCCGCGCTAGCGGGGGAGCAGTACTTC. Amino acid sequence: CASSLAALAGEQYF.

This clonotype was observed at least ten times. This chain's CDR3 is CAIRPLESGGAADTQYF. Here the CDR3 DNA reads TGTGCCATCAGGCCTCTAGAGAGCGGGGGGGCCGCAGATACGCAGTATTTT. The chain couples TRBV10-3 to TRBJ2-3; TRBD2 agrees at 10 bases. CDR3 length equals 17 residues. Germline V gene lookup returns CDR1 ENHRY and CDR2 SYGVKD. V shed 6 bases, J shed 4 bases, and the junction held 13 bases outside the gene matches.

The rearrangement uses TRBV7-9 and TRBJ2-6; no reliable D call. Germline V CDR1 and CDR2: SEHNR, FQNEAQ (reference sequence). CDR3 length: 14 residues. Trimming removed 4 bases from V and 1 base from J, with 5 bases in between. The CDR3 loop is CASSSTSGANVLTF. Here the CDR3 DNA reads TGTGCCAGCAGCTCAACATCTGGGGCCAACGTCCTGACTTTC.

This clonotype was seen repeatedly, ten times or more. A read error may produce the germline difference seen at one junction end. The V call is TRBV18, the J call TRBJ1-1; D is possibly TRBD1 (6 bases). Looked up from germline, CDR1 is KGHSH and CDR2 is LQKENI. CDR3 size: 13 residues. The CDR3 sequence: CASSPGENTEAFF. The CDR3 region has the DNA TGCGCCAGCAGCCCAGGGGAGAACACTGAAGCTTTCTTT. The variable domain in full, completed from reference TRBV18 and TRBJ1-1, reads NAGVMQNPRHLVRRRGQEARLRCSPMKGHSHVYWYRQLPEEGLKFMVYLQKENIIDESGMPKERFSAEFPKEGPSILRIQQVVRGDSAAYFCASSPGENTEAFFGQGTRLTVV.

This clonotype was observed a handful of times. The chain has TRBV4-1 and TRBJ2-1; D remains ambiguous. V dropped 3 bases and J dropped 15 bases, with 27 bases sitting between them. CDR3 length equals 16 residues. Germline CDR1 is MGHRA and CDR2 is YSYEKL. CDR3 loop: CASSHNLGYETSEWFF. The CDR3 DNA follows: TGCGCCAGCAGCCATAACCTCGGCTACGAGACGTCTGAGTGGTTCTTC.

In this sample, this clonotype turned up a few times. V gene TRBV7-2 combines with J gene TRBJ1-2; D is perhaps TRBD1 (6 bases). The CDR3 totals 14 residues. The V gene's germline CDR1 is SGHTA and CDR2 FQGNSA. V was shortened by 5 bases and J by 8 bases, with 18 bases between the two germline ends. CDR3 DNA sequence: TGTGCCAGCAGCAATGAGGGGACAATCGCGGGCTACACCTTC. Translated: CASSNEGTIAGYTF.

In the case of this clonotype: The junction departs from the called germline gene at one end, perhaps through a read error. This chain joins TRBV28 and TRBJ2-2; a possible D gene is TRBD2 (6 bases). Per germline, CDR1 MDHEN and CDR2 SYDVKM. CDR3 size: 14 residues. The CDR3, as DNA: TGTGCCAGCAGTTTCTTCCTGCGGGGCGGGGAGCTGATTTTT. It yields the protein CASSFFLRGGELIF.

This clonotype was seen only a few times. The gene calls are TRBV15 and TRBJ2-5; 8 bases line up with TRBD2. Germline V gene sequence: CDR1 LNHNV, CDR2 YYDKDF (reference sequence). The CDR3 runs 17 residues. V lost 4 bases, J lost 2 bases, and 12 bases stayed unmatched. Here the CDR3 reads CATSNITRGDKQETQYF. Written as DNA, the CDR3 is TGTGCCACCAGCAATATTACGCGGGGGGACAAACAAGAGACCCAGTACTTC.

The CDR3 DNA sequence: TGTGCCACCAGCAGAGATCGGGGGGGCGAGACCCAGTACTTC. This translates into CATSRDRGGETQYF. The chain has TRBV15 and TRBJ2-5; 8 bases match TRBD2. The V segment lost 0 bases and the J segment 5 bases; nucleotides outside the gene matches: 2. Germline CDR1 reads LNHNV; CDR2 reads YYDKDF (reference sequence). The CDR3 sequence is 14 residues long.

Turning to this clonotype: With a much larger clone just one base away, this may be a read error. The chain couples TRBV12-3 or TRBV12-4 to TRBJ2-3; 11 bases fit TRBD2. Trimming at V came to 6 bases and at J to 0 bases, leaving 2 bases not matched to a gene. This CDR3 spans 15 amino acids. The DNA for the CDR3 is TGTGCCAGCAGCCGGACTAGCGGGAGCACAGATACGCAGTATTTT. Protein sequence: CASSRTSGSTDTQYF.

The sample holds many counts of this clonotype. This chain links TRBV5-1 with TRBJ1-1; no clear D. Germline V gene data show CDR1 as SGHRS and CDR2 as YFSETQ. This CDR3 region has 16 residues. Trimming removed 0 bases from V and 0 bases from J, with 12 bases in between. The CDR3 sequence: CASSLEGSEMNTEAFF. CDR3 coding DNA: TGCGCCAGCAGCTTGGAGGGCAGCGAAATGAACACTGAAGCTTTCTTT.